The sequence of this TCR beta chain was determined in a study of T cell responses to AZD1222 COVID-19 vaccine. Details on this clone: Its specificity is unknown.

TCRdb keeps only in-frame clones here, not all; method: immunoSEQ multiplex PCR. The repertoire holds more than 150,000 clones, with 90% as singletons. V dropped 2 bases and J dropped 0; count of bases not matched to a gene: 4. The CDR3 spans 17 residues. In germline, CDR1 is ENHRY, CDR2 SYGVKD. Regarding the study as a whole: Donors skewed white British and female; clonal diversity was possibly underestimated.

The specimen was peripheral blood, collected on day 0 of AZD1222 vaccination. The source of this sequence is an adult in good health. This chain links TRBV10-3 with TRBJ2-1; TRBD2 aligns across 10 bases. For the CDR3, the DNA is TGTGCCATCAGTGAGGATTTAGCGGGAGGCTCCTACAATGAGCAGTTCTTC. The encoded protein is CAISEDLAGGSYNEQFF.